This T cell receptor beta chain was identified in a study of T cell repertoires in cytomegalovirus infection (dated by TCRdb to between 2018 and 2021). In the study overall: Recently identified HLA-C-restricted CMV epitopes, whose presentation resists viral immunomodulation, were targeted by peptide stimulations together with well-studied HLA-B-restricted epitopes. Donor HLA type was relevant to the analysis, as public TCR beta signatures indicated carriage of CMV infection together with the matching HLA type.

Per the germline V gene, MNHEY is the CDR1 and SVGEGT is the CDR2. Reading from cysteine to phenylalanine, the CDR3 counts 16 amino acids. Left in the record is the CDR3 DNA by itself, 48 bases read in frame from the first base. V is cut by 6 bases and J by 3 bases, and the space between the germline ends is 18 bases. This clonotype was observed a few times. This receptor's antigen is unknown. No base qualities exist here, and no much larger clone lies one base off it. The instrument given in TCRdb is Illumina HiSeq 1500. Through fastp at Q25 and MiXCR, TCRdb rebuilt clones from the public reads, retaining in-frame beta chains. Rows are combined by CDR3 protein, so each entry shows the most common genes and DNA. The table for this sample lists some 940,000 distinct CDR3 sequences; roughly 30% of them were counted only once. Around 15% of the sample rests with the top ten. Overall study outcomes, separate from this receptor: The ex vivo response was dominated by HLA-C-restricted CMV-specific TCR beta clonotypes, which also provided the single most frequent clonotype in two of eight donors. Cumulative frequency of public TCR beta family members discriminated carriers of CMV infection plus the relevant HLA type in this cohort and an independent roughly 320-donor cohort.

The treatment or condition label of this sample denotes: in vitro stimulation with specific CMV peptide epitopes to enrich CMV-specific T cells. Source: cultured CD8+ T cells from PBMCs, taken from culture after CMV antigen stimulation. The chain employs TRBV6-2 or TRBV6-3 and TRBJ2-1; the D gene could be TRBD1 or TRBD2, each one agreeing over 5 bases. This receptor was taken from a human donor in good health (CMV status not recorded). Some clones in this sample may be carry-over from other donors' samples. CDR3 reads: CASSPSPGRSYNEQFF. The base sequence is TGTGCCAGCAGCCCCTCCCCGGGACGGAGCTACAATGAGCAGTTCTTC.